This T cell receptor beta chain was identified during a study of shared clonotypes between healthy human individuals. Notes on this clone: The antigen is unknown.

General observations from the study: It was only blood that was sampled, and tissue repertoires likely differ.

The table came from immunoSEQ multiplex PCR; TCRdb's copy has only in-frame clones and leaves some out. The sample gives about 1 million clones, roughly 80% of which show up once; roughly 1.4% is in the top ten. The length of the CDR3 is 13 residues. Germline CDR1 is MNHNS and CDR2 is SASEGT. Deletions cut 7 bases from V and 0 bases from J, with 7 bases between. This chain uses TRBV6-1 with TRBJ1-5; D call uncertain. This TCR was recovered from a man in his late teens or twenties in good health. The sequencing sample was made of memory CD4+ T cells sorted from blood. Regarding subset: CD45RA-negative fraction. The CDR3: CASTMYSNQPQHF. CDR3 DNA sequence: TGTGCCAGCACTATGTATAGCAATCAGCCCCAGCATTTT.